The sequence of this T cell receptor (beta chain) was determined in a study of shared clonotypes between healthy human individuals. The overall study: Donors, aged 18 to 49, were a couple of women and three men. There were three CD4 naive, three CD4 memory, two CD8 naive and one CD8 memory plates per donor. Study-wide points: Naive subsets usually exceeded memory subsets in estimated richness.

The ends lost 0 bases at V and 7 bases at J; junction bases unmatched: 7. CDR3 length: 15 amino acids. Germline V CDR1 and CDR2: SGHDT, YYEEEE. Details on this clone: Its target is unknown.

Naive CD8 cells, CD45RO-negative and positively selected for CCR7, excluded terminally differentiated effector memory CD45RA+ cells. The assay was immunoSEQ multiplex PCR, and TCRdb's table has in-frame clones only and misses some. The data contain about 590,000 clones, just under 97% of them seen just once; the ten biggest clones take up about 0.11%. The origin of this receptor is a woman under 40 in good health. Sequencing was carried out using naive CD8+ T cells sorted from blood. This chain connects TRBV5-6 to TRBJ2-7; TRBD2 agrees at 10 bases. CDR3: CASSLASSGSQEQYF. The DNA for the CDR3 is TGTGCCAGCAGCTTGGCTTCTAGCGGGAGTCAAGAGCAGTACTTC. Full variable domain (remainder filled in from reference TRBV5-6 and TRBJ2-7): DAGVTQSPTHLIKTRGQQVTLRCSPKSGHDTVSWYQQALGQGPQFIFQYYEEEERQRGNFPDRFSGHQFPNYSSELNVNALLLGDSALYLCASSLASSGSQEQYFGPGTRLTVT.